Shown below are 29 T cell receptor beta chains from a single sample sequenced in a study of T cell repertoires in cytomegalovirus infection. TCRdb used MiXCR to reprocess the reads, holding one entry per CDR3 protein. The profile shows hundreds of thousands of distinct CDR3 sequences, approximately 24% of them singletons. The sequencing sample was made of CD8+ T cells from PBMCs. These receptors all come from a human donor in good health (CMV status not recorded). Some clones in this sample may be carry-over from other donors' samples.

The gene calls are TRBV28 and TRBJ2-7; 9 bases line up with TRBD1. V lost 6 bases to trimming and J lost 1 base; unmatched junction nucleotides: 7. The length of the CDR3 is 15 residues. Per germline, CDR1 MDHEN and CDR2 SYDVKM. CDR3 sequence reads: CASSLGTGFSYEQYV. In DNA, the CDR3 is TGTGCCAGCAGCCTCGGGACAGGGTTTTCCTACGAGCAGTACGTC.

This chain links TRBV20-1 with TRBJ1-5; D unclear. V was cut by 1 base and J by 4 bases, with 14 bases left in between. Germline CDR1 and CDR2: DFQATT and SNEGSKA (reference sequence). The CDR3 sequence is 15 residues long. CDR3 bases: TGCAGTGCTAGAGGCCCCGTGAAAAGTAATCAGCCCCAGCATTTT. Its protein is CSARGPVKSNQPQHF.

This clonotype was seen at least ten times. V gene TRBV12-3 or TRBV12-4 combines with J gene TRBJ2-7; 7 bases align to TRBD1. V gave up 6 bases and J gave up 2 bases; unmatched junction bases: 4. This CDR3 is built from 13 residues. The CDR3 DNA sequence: TGTGCCAGCAGGGACAGGATAGCCTACGAGCAGTACTTC. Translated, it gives CASRDRIAYEQYF.

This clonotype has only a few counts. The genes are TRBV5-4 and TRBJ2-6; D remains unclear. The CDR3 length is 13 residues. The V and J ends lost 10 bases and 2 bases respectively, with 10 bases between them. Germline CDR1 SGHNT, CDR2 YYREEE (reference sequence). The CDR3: CAAWAAGANVLTF. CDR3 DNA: TGTGCCGCCTGGGCAGCTGGGGCCAACGTCCTGACTTTC. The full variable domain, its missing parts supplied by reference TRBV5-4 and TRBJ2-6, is ETGVTQSPTHLIKTRGQQVTLRCSSQSGHNTVSWYQQALGQGPQFIFQYYREEENGRGNFPPRFSGLQFPNYSSELNVNALELDDSALYLCAAWAAGANVLTFGAGSRLTVL.

DNA of the CDR3: TGTGCCAGCAGCTTAGCACTGGGTCCGGATGAAAAACTGTTTTTT. This encodes CASSLALGPDEKLFF. V is TRBV7-9 and J is TRBJ1-4, with D uncertain. The germline V and J ends were trimmed by 0 bases and 6 bases, with 11 bases remaining between them. The CDR3 is made up of 15 amino acids. Per the germline V gene, CDR1 is SEHNR and CDR2 is FQNEAQ (reference sequence).

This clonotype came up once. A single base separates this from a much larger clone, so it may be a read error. The CDR3 region has the DNA TGTGCCAGCAACTCCGGGGAGCTGTTTTTT. Encoded protein: CASNSGELFF. The chain has TRBV7-9 and TRBJ2-2; D is undetermined. The germline V and J ends were trimmed by 7 bases and 6 bases, with 3 bases remaining between them. The CDR3 is 10 residues long. In germline, CDR1 is SEHNR, CDR2 FQNEAQ (reference sequence).

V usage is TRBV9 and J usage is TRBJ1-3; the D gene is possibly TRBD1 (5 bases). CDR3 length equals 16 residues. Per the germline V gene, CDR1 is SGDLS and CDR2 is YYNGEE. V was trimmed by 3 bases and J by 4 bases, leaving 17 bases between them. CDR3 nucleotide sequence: TGTGCCAGCAGCGCGGGGCCCCTCTCGGACGGAAACACCATATATTTT. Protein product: CASSAGPLSDGNTIYF.

This CDR3 reads CSAKSAGTYGYTF. CDR3 nucleotides: TGCAGTGCTAAGTCTGCGGGCACCTATGGCTACACCTTC. The chain carries TRBV20-1 and TRBJ1-2; no clear D gene. V lost 4 bases and J 4 bases, leaving 13 bases between the germline ends. Per the germline V gene, CDR1 is DFQATT and CDR2 is SNEGSKA (reference sequence). The CDR3 contains 13 residues.

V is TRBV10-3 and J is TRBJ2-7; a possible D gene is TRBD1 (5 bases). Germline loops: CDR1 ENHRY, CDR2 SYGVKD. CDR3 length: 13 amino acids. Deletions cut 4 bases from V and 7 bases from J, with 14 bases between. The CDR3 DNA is TGTGCCATCAGTGGTGGCAGGGAAGTTGAGCAGTACGTC. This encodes CAISGGREVEQYV.

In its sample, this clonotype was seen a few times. The CDR3 sequence is CSARDWGKGSTGELFF. CDR3 nucleotides: TGCAGTGCTAGAGATTGGGGCAAAGGGAGCACCGGGGAGCTGTTTTTT. The chain links TRBV20-1 to TRBJ2-2; D assignment may be TRBD1 or TRBD2 (5 bases each). Trimming left V 0 bases short and J 4 bases short, with 15 bases between. The CDR3 runs 16 residues. The germline CDR1 and CDR2 sequences are DFQATT and SNEGSKA (reference sequence).

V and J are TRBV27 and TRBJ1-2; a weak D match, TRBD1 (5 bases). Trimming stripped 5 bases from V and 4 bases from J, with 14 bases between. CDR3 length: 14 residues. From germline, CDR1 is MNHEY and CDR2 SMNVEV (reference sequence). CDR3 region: CASSHGAEVYGYTF. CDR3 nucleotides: TGTGCCAGCAGTCACGGGGCAGAGGTCTATGGCTACACCTTC.

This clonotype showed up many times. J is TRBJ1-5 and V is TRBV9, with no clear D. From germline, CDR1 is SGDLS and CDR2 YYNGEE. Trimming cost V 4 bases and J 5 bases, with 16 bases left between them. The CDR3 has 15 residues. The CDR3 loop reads CASSQTGLGDQPQHF. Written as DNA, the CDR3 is TGTGCCAGCAGCCAAACCGGGCTGGGCGATCAGCCCCAGCATTTT.

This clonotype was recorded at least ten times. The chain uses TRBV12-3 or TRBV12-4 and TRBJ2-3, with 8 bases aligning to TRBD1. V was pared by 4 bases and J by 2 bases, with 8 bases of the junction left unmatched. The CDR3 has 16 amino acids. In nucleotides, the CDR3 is TGTGCCAGCAGTTCATTGACAGGGGCCAACACAGATACGCAGTATTTT. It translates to CASSSLTGANTDTQYF.

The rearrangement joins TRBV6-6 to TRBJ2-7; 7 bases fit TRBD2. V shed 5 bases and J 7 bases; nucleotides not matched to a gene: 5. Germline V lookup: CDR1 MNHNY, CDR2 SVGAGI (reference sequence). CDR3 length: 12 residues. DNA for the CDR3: TGTGCCAGCAGTAACCGGGGGGATGAGCAGTACGTC. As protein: CASSNRGDEQYV.

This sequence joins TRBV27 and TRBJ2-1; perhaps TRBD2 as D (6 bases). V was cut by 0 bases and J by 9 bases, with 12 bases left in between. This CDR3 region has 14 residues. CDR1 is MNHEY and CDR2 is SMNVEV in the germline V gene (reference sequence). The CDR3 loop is CASSLSSSVGEQFF. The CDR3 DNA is TGTGCCAGCAGTTTATCTTCTAGCGTAGGTGAGCAGTTCTTC.

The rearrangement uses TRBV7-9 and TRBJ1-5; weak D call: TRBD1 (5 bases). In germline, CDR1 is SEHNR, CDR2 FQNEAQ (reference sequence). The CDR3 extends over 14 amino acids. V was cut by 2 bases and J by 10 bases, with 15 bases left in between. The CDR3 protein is CASSLPGAVQPQHF. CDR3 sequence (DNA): TGTGCCAGCAGCTTACCCGGGGCTGTTCAACCCCAGCATTTT.

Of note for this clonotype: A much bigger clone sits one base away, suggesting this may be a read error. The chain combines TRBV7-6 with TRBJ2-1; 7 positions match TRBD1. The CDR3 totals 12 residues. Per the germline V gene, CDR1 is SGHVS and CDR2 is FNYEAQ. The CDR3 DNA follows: TGTACCAGCAGCTACGACAGGGAACGGCAGTTCTTC. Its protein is CTSSYDRERQFF.

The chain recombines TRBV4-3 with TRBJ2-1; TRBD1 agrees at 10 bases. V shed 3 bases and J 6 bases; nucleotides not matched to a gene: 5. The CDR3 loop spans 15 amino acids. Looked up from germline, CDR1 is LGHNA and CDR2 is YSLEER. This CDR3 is CASSQAGTGANEQFF. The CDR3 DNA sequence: TGCGCCAGCAGCCAGGCCGGGACAGGGGCCAATGAGCAGTTCTTC.

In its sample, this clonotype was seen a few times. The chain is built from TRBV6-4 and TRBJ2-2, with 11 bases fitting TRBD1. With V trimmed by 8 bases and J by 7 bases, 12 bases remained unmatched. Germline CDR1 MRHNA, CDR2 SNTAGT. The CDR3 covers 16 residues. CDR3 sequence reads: CASGTSGTGGVGELFF. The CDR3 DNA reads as TGTGCCAGCGGAACCTCCGGGACAGGGGGTGTCGGGGAGCTGTTTTTT.

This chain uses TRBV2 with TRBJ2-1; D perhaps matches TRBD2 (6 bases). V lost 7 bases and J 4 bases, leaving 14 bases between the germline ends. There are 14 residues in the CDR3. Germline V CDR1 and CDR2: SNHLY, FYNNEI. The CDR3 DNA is TGTGCCAGCAAGGGTAGCGGCCAATACAATGAGCAGTTCTTC. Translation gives CASKGSGQYNEQFF.

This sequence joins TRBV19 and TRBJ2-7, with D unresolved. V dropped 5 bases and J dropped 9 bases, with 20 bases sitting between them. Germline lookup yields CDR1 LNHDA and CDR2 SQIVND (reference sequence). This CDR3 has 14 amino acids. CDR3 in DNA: TGTGCCAGTAGTCCTCCCTACAGAGGAGCTCGGCAGTACGTC. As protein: CASSPPYRGARQYV.

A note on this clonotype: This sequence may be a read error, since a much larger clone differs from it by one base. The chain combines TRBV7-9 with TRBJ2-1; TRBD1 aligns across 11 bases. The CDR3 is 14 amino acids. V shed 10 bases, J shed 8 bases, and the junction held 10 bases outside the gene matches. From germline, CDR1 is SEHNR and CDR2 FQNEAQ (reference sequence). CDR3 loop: CANRLRTGGYEQFF. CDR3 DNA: TGTGCCAACAGACTCCGGACAGGGGGCTATGAGCAGTTCTTC.

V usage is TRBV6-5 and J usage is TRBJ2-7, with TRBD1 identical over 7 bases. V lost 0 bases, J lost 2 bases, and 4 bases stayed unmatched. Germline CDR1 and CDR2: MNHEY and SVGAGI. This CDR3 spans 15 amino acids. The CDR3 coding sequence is TGTGCCAGCAGTTACTCTGTCGACAGGGCCTACGAGCAGTACTTC. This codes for CASSYSVDRAYEQYF.

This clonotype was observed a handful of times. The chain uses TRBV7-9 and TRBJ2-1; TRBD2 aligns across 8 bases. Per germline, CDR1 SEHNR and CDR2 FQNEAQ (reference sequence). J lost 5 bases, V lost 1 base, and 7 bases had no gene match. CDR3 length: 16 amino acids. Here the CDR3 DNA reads TGTGCCAGCAGCTTAGTCGGGGGGGCCCAACACAATGAGCAGTTCTTC. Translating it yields CASSLVGGAQHNEQFF.

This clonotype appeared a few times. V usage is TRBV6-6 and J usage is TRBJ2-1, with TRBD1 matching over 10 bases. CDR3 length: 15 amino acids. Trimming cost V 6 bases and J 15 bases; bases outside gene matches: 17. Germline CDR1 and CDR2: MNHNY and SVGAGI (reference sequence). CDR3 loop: CASSDPGQGTSDPFF. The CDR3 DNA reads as TGTGCCAGCAGCGATCCGGGACAGGGGACTAGTGATCCGTTCTTC.

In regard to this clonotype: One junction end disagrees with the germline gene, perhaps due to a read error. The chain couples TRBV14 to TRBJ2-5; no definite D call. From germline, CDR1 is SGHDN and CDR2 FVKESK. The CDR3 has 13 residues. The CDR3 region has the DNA TGTACCAGCAGCCAAGAGAGAACGGGGACCCAGTACTTC. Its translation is CTSSQERTGTQYF.

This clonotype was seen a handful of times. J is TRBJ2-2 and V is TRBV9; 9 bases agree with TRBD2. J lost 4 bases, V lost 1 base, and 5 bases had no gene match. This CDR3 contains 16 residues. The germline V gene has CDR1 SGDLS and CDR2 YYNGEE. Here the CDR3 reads CASSVRRGGRTGELFF. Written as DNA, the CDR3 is TGTGCCAGCAGCGTACGGCGGGGGGGCCGCACCGGGGAGCTGTTTTTT.

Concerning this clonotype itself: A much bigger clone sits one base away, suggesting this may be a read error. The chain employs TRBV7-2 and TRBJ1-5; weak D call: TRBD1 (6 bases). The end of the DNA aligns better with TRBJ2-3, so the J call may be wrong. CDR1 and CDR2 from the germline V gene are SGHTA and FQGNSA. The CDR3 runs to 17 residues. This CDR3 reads CASSLDLGAASNQPQYF. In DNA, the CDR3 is TGTGCCAGCAGCTTAGACCTGGGGGCAGCGAGCAATCAGCCCCAGTATTTT.

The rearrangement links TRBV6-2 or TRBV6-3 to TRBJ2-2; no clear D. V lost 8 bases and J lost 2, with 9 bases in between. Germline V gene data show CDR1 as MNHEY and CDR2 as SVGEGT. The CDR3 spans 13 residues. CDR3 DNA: TGTGCCAGCTCGTGGGTAAACACCGGGGAGCTGTTTTTT. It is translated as CASSWVNTGELFF.